Shown below are 7 T cell receptor beta chains from a single sample sequenced in a study of shared clonotypes between healthy human individuals. Data came from immunoSEQ multiplex PCR; TCRdb stores just in-frame clones and leaves some out. The table has about 2 million clones, roughly 94% seen once. Sequenced material: naive CD4+ T cells sorted from blood. Subset specified: CD45RA+ positively selected. The receptors come from a man between 18 and 29 years old in good health.

About this clone itself: Other DNA variants within this sample encode the same CDR3. Written as DNA, the CDR3 is TGTGCCAGCAGCCGAGGGGGCACAGATACGCAGTATTTT. Its translation: CASSRGGTDTQYF. The chain uses TRBV6-5 and TRBJ2-3; either TRBD1 or TRBD2 may fit D (5 bases each). The CDR3 consists of 13 residues. Per the germline V gene, CDR1 is MNHEY and CDR2 is SVGAGI. V was trimmed by 6 bases and J by 1 base, leaving 8 bases between them.

Regarding this clone: Different DNA sequences within this sample yield the same CDR3. The chain has TRBV2 and TRBJ1-1; 7 bases are a match to TRBD1. CDR1 and CDR2 (germline): SNHLY, FYNNEI. The J segment lost 4 bases and the V segment lost 6 bases, leaving 8 bases of the junction unmatched. The CDR3 spans 14 residues. The CDR3 spells CASSPQGSGTEAFF. The CDR3 DNA reads TGTGCCAGCAGCCCACAGGGGAGTGGCACTGAAGCTTTCTTT. The entire variable domain, with the rest obtained from reference TRBV2 and TRBJ1-1, is as follows: EPEVTQTPSHQVTQMGQEVILRCVPISNHLYFYWYRQILGQKVEFLVSFYNNEISEKSEIFDDQFSVERPDGSNFTLKIRSTKLEDSAMYFCASSPQGSGTEAFFGQGTRLTVV.

In the case of this clone: This sample also contains other DNA sequences that code for the same CDR3. The chain uses TRBV18 and TRBJ1-1; D remains ambiguous. Germline V CDR1 and CDR2: KGHSH, LQKENI. Between the trimmed V and J ends, which lost 3 bases and 4 bases, there was a span of 6 bases. This CDR3 has 12 amino acids. The CDR3 region has the DNA TGTGCCAGCTCACCGTCAGGCACTGAAGCTTTCTTT. Residues: CASSPSGTEAFF.

This clone was seen once. This chain links TRBV20-1 with TRBJ2-4; no reliable D call. The CDR3 length is 11 residues. Trimming took 5 bases from V and 8 from J, leaving 10 bases between them. Germline lookup yields CDR1 DFQATT and CDR2 SNEGSKA (reference sequence). CDR3 residues: CSAFTMHIQYF. The DNA of the CDR3 is TGCAGTGCTTTCACGATGCACATTCAGTACTTC.

CDR3 DNA sequence: TGTGCCAGCAGCTTGGGGCCCCAAAGGACCCAGTACTTC. Its protein product is CASSLGPQRTQYF. The chain recombines TRBV11-2 with TRBJ2-5; possible D gene TRBD1, 5 bases. Germline CDR1 reads SGHAT; CDR2 reads FQNNGV. V was shortened by 3 bases and J by 7 bases, with 12 bases between the two germline ends. This CDR3 contains 13 residues. Using reference TRBV11-2 and TRBJ2-5 for the parts outside the CDR3, the full variable domain is EAGVAQSPRYKIIEKRQSVAFWCNPISGHATLYWYQQILGQGPKLLIQFQNNGVVDDSQLPKDRFSAERLKGVDSTLKIQPAKLEDSAVYLCASSLGPQRTQYFGPGTRLLVL.

The chain couples TRBV6-1 to TRBJ2-3; 15 nucleotides align to TRBD2. Trimming took 0 bases from V and 4 from J; bases not matched to a gene: 8. This CDR3 has 19 residues. Germline values: CDR1 MNHNS, CDR2 SASEGT. CDR3 nucleotides: TGTGCCAGCAGTGAAGCGCGGACTAGCGGGAGGGGTCAGCCAGATACGCAGTATTTT. This translates into CASSEARTSGRGQPDTQYF.

The chain is built from TRBV10-3 and TRBJ1-2, with TRBD1 as a possible D gene (6 bases). The CDR3 runs 13 residues. V was pared by 10 bases and J by 6 bases, with 18 bases between. Germline V gene lookup returns CDR1 ENHRY and CDR2 SYGVKD. The DNA of the CDR3 is TGTGCCACCGCGGCACAGGGATCTGATGGCTACACCTTC. Translation gives CATAAQGSDGYTF.